The next 28 T cell receptor beta chains were all read from a single sample in a study of siplizumab effects on memory and regulatory T cells. Only in-frame clones appear in the TCRdb table, and some are missing; sequencing was by immunoSEQ multiplex PCR. The sample contains fewer than 100,000 clones, approximately 95% of which appear only once. Sequences were obtained from CD8+ T cells sorted from blood. These receptors originate from a human donor in good health.

The rearrangement uses TRBV4-1 and TRBJ2-2, with no clear D. Trimming left V 0 bases short and J 5 bases short, with 10 bases between. The germline V gene encodes CDR1 MGHRA and CDR2 YSYEKL. This CDR3 is built from 15 residues. CDR3 sequence: CASSQEELRTGELFF. The CDR3 nucleotides are TGCGCCAGCAGCCAAGAGGAGTTGAGGACCGGGGAGCTGTTTTTT.

The chain links TRBV7-9 to TRBJ2-3, with D possibly being TRBD2 (6 bases). The CDR3 length is 14 residues. Trimming pared 5 bases from V and 2 bases from J, leaving 11 bases between. Germline lookup yields CDR1 SEHNR and CDR2 FQNEAQ (reference sequence). CDR3 in amino acids: CASSGRDSTDTQYF. The CDR3 nucleotides are TGTGCCAGCAGCGGACGGGACTCCACAGATACGCAGTATTTT.

This clone has a single count. The rearrangement links TRBV7-6 to TRBJ2-5; TRBD2 is a possible D gene (6 bases). CDR1 and CDR2 (germline): SGHVS, FNYEAQ. CDR3 size: 14 residues. V was clipped by 5 bases and J by 1 base, with 11 bases between them. Here the CDR3 reads CASSHRELQETQYF. DNA for the CDR3: TGTGCCAGCAGCCATCGGGAGCTCCAAGAGACCCAGTACTTC.

V is TRBV7-8 and J is TRBJ2-7; 9 bases align to TRBD1. There are 14 residues in the CDR3. V shed 5 bases and J 7 bases; nucleotides not matched to a gene: 9. Germline loops: CDR1 SGHVS, CDR2 FQNEAQ. CDR3 sequence: CASSPIQGAREQYF. CDR3 bases: TGTGCCAGCAGCCCGATACAGGGGGCGAGGGAGCAGTACTTC.

The chain links TRBV27 to TRBJ2-7, with 11 nucleotides matching TRBD2. The CDR3 has 14 residues. J was trimmed by 3 bases and V by 5 bases; bases with no gene match: 3. Germline V lookup: CDR1 MNHEY, CDR2 SMNVEV (reference sequence). CDR3 sequence reads: CASSTGTSGYEQYF. In nucleotides, the CDR3 is TGTGCCAGCAGTACCGGGACTAGCGGCTACGAGCAGTACTTC.

This sequence joins TRBV9 and TRBJ2-5; TRBD1 aligns across 7 bases. CDR1 and CDR2 from the germline V gene are SGDLS and YYNGEE. The CDR3 runs 17 residues. Trimming at V came to 0 bases and at J to 5 bases, leaving 13 bases not matched to a gene. This CDR3 is CASSVDRSGGESETQYF. Written as DNA, the CDR3 is TGTGCCAGCAGCGTAGATAGGTCAGGGGGAGAGAGCGAGACCCAGTACTTC.

This chain connects TRBV7-8 to TRBJ1-1; D is unresolved. CDR3 size: 13 residues. Germline V gene sequence: CDR1 SGHVS, CDR2 FQNEAQ. Trimming took off 3 bases at V and 6 bases at J, with 11 bases between the two ends. Written as DNA, the CDR3 is TGTGCCAGCAGCTTCAGTCCATCCCCTGAAGCTTTCTTT. Protein sequence: CASSFSPSPEAFF.

This chain uses TRBV11-3 with TRBJ2-2; a possible D gene is TRBD1 (5 bases). This CDR3 is built from 16 residues. The V end was cut by 4 bases, the J end by 0 bases, with 12 bases between. Germline V gene data show CDR1 as SGHNT and CDR2 as YENEEA. Here the CDR3 reads CASSSFDRPNTGELFF. The CDR3 DNA reads as TGTGCCAGCAGCTCTTTCGACAGACCGAACACCGGGGAGCTGTTTTTT.

V and J are TRBV4-1 and TRBJ2-7; D tentatively fits TRBD1 or TRBD2 (5 bases each). This CDR3 has 13 amino acids. Germline lookup yields CDR1 MGHRA and CDR2 YSYEKL. With 0 bases removed from V and 6 bases from J, the gap between germline ends came to 9 bases. In DNA form, the CDR3 reads TGCGCCAGCAGCCAAGATTATGGGGGCGAGCAGTACTTC. Translated, it gives CASSQDYGGEQYF.

The rearrangement uses TRBV7-8 and TRBJ2-5, with no clear D. CDR3 length equals 13 residues. V was cut by 0 bases and J by 2 bases, with 4 bases left in between. The germline CDR1 and CDR2 sequences are SGHVS and FQNEAQ. This chain's CDR3 is CASSLAQQETQYF. The CDR3 DNA reads as TGTGCCAGCAGCTTAGCACAGCAAGAGACCCAGTACTTC.

This sequence joins TRBV7-3 and TRBJ2-1; the D is unclear. The germline V gene has CDR1 SGHTA and CDR2 FQGTGA. Trimming removed 6 bases from V and 4 bases from J, with 16 bases in between. The CDR3 spans 15 residues. The CDR3 region is CASRPPDTPYNEQFF. The CDR3 DNA is TGTGCCAGCAGACCCCCGGATACACCATACAATGAGCAGTTCTTC.

The rearrangement uses TRBV30 and TRBJ2-1, with 8 nucleotides matching TRBD2. V gave up 5 bases and J gave up 6 bases; unmatched junction bases: 3. Germline assignment: CDR1 GTSNPN and CDR2 SVGIG (reference sequence). The CDR3 is made up of 12 amino acids. The CDR3 sequence is CAWLAGFNEQFF. DNA for the CDR3: TGTGCCTGGCTAGCGGGTTTCAATGAGCAGTTCTTC.

In its sample, this clone was seen once. DNA of the CDR3: TGTGCCTGGAGCGGCGGCGGGGAACCGCAGTATTTT. Translating it yields CAWSGGGEPQYF. The rearrangement uses TRBV5-6 and TRBJ2-3; possible D gene TRBD2, 6 bases. The CDR3 sequence is 12 residues long. Per germline, CDR1 SGHDT and CDR2 YYEEEE. The ends were cut back, 10 bases at V and 10 bases at J, with 19 bases in the middle.

The chain has TRBV9 and TRBJ2-7, with D tentatively TRBD2 (6 bases). There are 17 residues in the CDR3. Deletions cut 3 bases from V and 4 bases from J, with 23 bases between. Germline V gene data show CDR1 as SGDLS and CDR2 as YYNGEE. CDR3 residues: CASSAGVSGLSPYEQYF. DNA for the CDR3: TGTGCCAGCAGCGCCGGGGTTAGCGGCCTATCTCCATACGAGCAGTACTTC.

The chain recombines TRBV4-1 with TRBJ2-7; 9 bases match TRBD2. The junction had 8 bases not matched to a gene; V was cut back by 2 bases and J by 6 bases. CDR1 is MGHRA and CDR2 is YSYEKL in the germline V gene. This CDR3 is built from 15 residues. The CDR3 DNA reads TGCGCCAGCAGCCAAATTAGCGGGAGTTTCTCCGAGCAGTACTTC. This translates into CASSQISGSFSEQYF.

The chain has TRBV7-9 and TRBJ2-7; 8 positions agree with TRBD2. CDR1 is SEHNR and CDR2 is FQNEAQ in the germline V gene (reference sequence). The length of the CDR3 is 15 residues. After removal of 5 bases from V and 5 bases from J, the junction contained 11 bases not matched to a gene. CDR3 protein: CASSPRGGRMDEQYF. CDR3 coding DNA: TGTGCCAGCAGCCCCCGCGGGGGGAGGATGGACGAGCAGTACTTC.

The rearrangement joins TRBV7-9 to TRBJ2-2, with D possibly matching TRBD2 (7 bases). Trimming took 6 bases from V and 0 from J, leaving 20 bases between them. This CDR3 is 18 amino acids long. CDR1 is SEHNR, CDR2 FQNEAQ, per germline (reference sequence). The CDR3 sequence: CASRAEAGAGPNTGELFF. CDR3 coding DNA: TGTGCCAGCAGAGCAGAGGCGGGGGCAGGGCCGAACACCGGGGAGCTGTTTTTT.

V gene TRBV5-1 combines with J gene TRBJ2-3; 9 nucleotides line up with TRBD2. The CDR3 is 16 amino acids. CDR1 is SGHRS, CDR2 YFSETQ, per germline. The ends lost 0 bases at V and 2 bases at J; junction bases unmatched: 4. The CDR3 sequence is CASSLASGGYTDTQYF. The CDR3 DNA sequence: TGCGCCAGCAGCTTGGCAAGCGGGGGGTACACAGATACGCAGTATTTT.

This sequence joins TRBV27 and TRBJ1-1; no clear D gene. The CDR3 is made up of 13 amino acids. Germline V CDR1 and CDR2: MNHEY, SMNVEV (reference sequence). V was trimmed by 0 bases and J by 2 bases, leaving 4 bases between them. The CDR3 DNA reads as TGTGCCAGCAGTTTATCGGACAACACTGAAGCTTTCTTT. Protein product: CASSLSDNTEAFF.

V is TRBV11-3 and J is TRBJ1-1, with TRBD1 as a possible D gene (5 bases). Trimming removed 5 bases from V and 8 bases from J, with 15 bases in between. Germline lookup yields CDR1 SGHNT and CDR2 YENEEA. The CDR3 totals 13 residues. The chain's CDR3 is CASSLTVRVEAFF. The CDR3 nucleotides are TGTGCCAGCAGCCTGACAGTGAGAGTAGAAGCTTTCTTT.

The rearrangement links TRBV27 to TRBJ2-5; D unresolved. The germline CDR1 and CDR2 sequences are MNHEY and SMNVEV (reference sequence). The germline V and J ends were trimmed by 0 bases and 6 bases, with 11 bases remaining between them. The CDR3 extends over 14 amino acids. The CDR3, as DNA: TGTGCCAGCAGTTTATCCCCACGAGCTCAGACCCAGTACTTC. Translated: CASSLSPRAQTQYF.

The J gene is TRBJ2-3, the V gene TRBV7-2; D assignment may be TRBD1 or TRBD2 (6 bases each). Trimming shortened V by 0 bases and J by 4 bases, and 14 bases separated the two germline ends. Germline CDR1 and CDR2: SGHTA and FQGNSA. CDR3 size: 16 residues. CDR3: CASSLAPLAGADTQYF. CDR3 nucleotides: TGTGCCAGCAGCTTAGCCCCACTAGCAGGGGCAGATACGCAGTATTTT.

This chain joins TRBV9 and TRBJ2-7, with 7 bases identical to TRBD2. Germline lookup yields CDR1 SGDLS and CDR2 YYNGEE. V shed 2 bases and J 0 bases; nucleotides not matched to a gene: 2. This CDR3 comprises 14 residues. CDR3 bases: TGTGCCAGCAGCGTCGGGACTACCTCCTACGAGCAGTACTTC. This encodes CASSVGTTSYEQYF.

The chain links TRBV28 to TRBJ1-1, with 9 bases fitting TRBD1. CDR3 length: 15 amino acids. Trimming cost V 6 bases and J 0 bases; bases outside gene matches: 5. CDR1 and CDR2 from the germline V gene are MDHEN and SYDVKM. The CDR3 sequence is CASSPTGGVNTEAFF. CDR3 DNA sequence: TGTGCCAGCAGCCCGACAGGGGGAGTGAACACTGAAGCTTTCTTT.

The chain's CDR3 is CASGMLEADTQYF. For the CDR3, the DNA is TGTGCCAGCGGAATGTTAGAGGCAGATACGCAGTATTTT. The J gene is TRBJ2-3, the V gene TRBV27; D is uncertain. This CDR3 is built from 13 residues. V lost 8 bases to trimming and J lost 4 bases, with 13 bases between them. The germline CDR1 and CDR2 sequences are MNHEY and SMNVEV (reference sequence).

The rearrangement uses TRBV6-1 and TRBJ1-1, with D tentatively TRBD1 (6 bases). The germline gives CDR1 MNHNS, CDR2 SASEGT. V was trimmed by 6 bases and J by 5 bases, leaving 13 bases between them. The CDR3 runs 13 residues. The CDR3, as DNA: TGTGCCAGCAGCAACACAGGGCTGACTGAAGCTTTCTTT. This codes for CASSNTGLTEAFF.

This clone was observed a single time. The V gene is TRBV29-1, the J gene TRBJ1-5; D is perhaps TRBD1 (5 bases). Trimming left V 4 bases short and J 6 bases short, with 16 bases between. CDR1 and CDR2 (germline): SQVTM, ANQGSEA. This CDR3 spans 14 amino acids. The CDR3 DNA follows: TGCAGCGTTGTGGGGGGGGAAGTAGGTCAGCCCCAGCATTTT. This codes for CSVVGGEVGQPQHF.

The chain joins TRBV7-6 to TRBJ1-5; D is unclear. CDR1 is SGHVS, CDR2 FNYEAQ, per germline. The CDR3 loop spans 13 amino acids. Deletions cut 4 bases from V and 0 bases from J, with 4 bases between. The CDR3, as DNA: TGTGCCAGCAGCTCGAATAGCAATCAGCCCCAGCATTTT. Its protein product is CASSSNSNQPQHF.